The sequence of this T cell receptor (beta chain) was determined in a study of T cell repertoires in cytomegalovirus infection. Comment on this clonotype: Its cognate antigen is unknown.

TCRdb passed the reads through MiXCR, listing each CDR3 protein once. The table has approximately 730,000 distinct CDR3 sequences, around a third seen once; the top ten hold over 15%. The V gene's germline CDR1 is LNHDA and CDR2 SQIVND (reference sequence). V shed 6 bases and J shed 8 bases, with 14 bases lying between them. CDR3 length equals 14 residues. The sequence was obtained from a human donor in good health (CMV status not recorded). Some clones in this sample may be carry-over from other donors' samples. Sequenced here: cultured PBMCs, sampled from culture after CMV antigen stimulation. The J gene is TRBJ1-6, the V gene TRBV19, with a tentative D call TRBD1 (5 bases). The CDR3 spells CASSARDSYSPLHF. Here the CDR3 DNA reads TGTGCCAGTAGCGCTCGGGACTCCTATTCACCCCTCCACTTT.